This record concerns one TCR beta chain sequence. As yet, its antigen is unknown. This entry comes from a study of Tregs in tolerant kidney transplant recipients. Per the germline V gene, CDR1 is MGHRA and CDR2 is YSYEKL. The CDR3 is 16 residues long. Trimming left V 0 bases short and J 4 bases short, with 13 bases between. Unstimulated Tregs (CD4+CD25+CD127-) and CD4+CD25- non-Tregs were sorted from PBMCs. Profiled with immunoSEQ multiplex PCR; TCRdb holds only in-frame clones, not every one. The repertoire holds around 61,000 clones, with around four fifths as singletons. Findings and limits, study-wide: Biological reproducibility was not directly addressed in this study.

Sample: CD4+ T cells from blood. The receptor comes from a human donor in good health. V usage is TRBV4-1 and J usage is TRBJ1-5, with D perhaps matching TRBD1 (5 bases). The CDR3 DNA is TGCGCCAGCAGCCAAGATGGGGCGGGCAGAAATCAGCCCCAGCATTTT. Its translation is CASSQDGAGRNQPQHF.